Following are 17 T cell receptor beta chains from one sample sequenced in a study of OX40 agonist ivuxolimab in advanced cancers. The protocol was immunoSEQ multiplex PCR, while the TCRdb copy is restricted to in-frame clones and leaves out a portion. The sample has 82,000 or so clones, 80% to 95% seen once. Sequencing was performed on CD4+ or CD8+ T cells sorted from blood, taken in a trial of the OX40 agonist ivuxolimab. The source is an adult with an advanced solid tumor such as melanoma, head and neck, liver or kidney cancer.

The chain couples TRBV9 to TRBJ1-1; 8 bases map to TRBD1. Germline values: CDR1 SGDLS, CDR2 YYNGEE. V shed 0 bases, J shed 0 bases, and the junction held 7 bases outside the gene matches. The CDR3 extends over 17 amino acids. CDR3 in DNA: TGTGCCAGCAGCGTAGCCGGGACAGGATTTATGAACACTGAAGCTTTCTTT. Its translation: CASSVAGTGFMNTEAFF.

The rearrangement uses TRBV7-9 and TRBJ1-1, with D possibly matching TRBD1 (6 bases). Per the germline V gene, CDR1 is SEHNR and CDR2 is FQNEAQ (reference sequence). V dropped 4 bases and J dropped 0 bases, with 9 bases sitting between them. CDR3 size: 14 residues. CDR3 nucleotides: TGTGCCAGCAGCTGGACAGACATGAACACTGAAGCTTTCTTT. Its translation is CASSWTDMNTEAFF.

The chain links TRBV2 to TRBJ2-1; 7 bases fit TRBD1. V lost 6 bases and J lost 6; bases outside the gene matches: 8. Per germline, CDR1 SNHLY and CDR2 FYNNEI. The CDR3 is made up of 14 amino acids. As DNA, the CDR3 is TGTGCCAGCAGCCCCCGACAGGGCGGCAATGAGCAGTTCTTC. Translating gives CASSPRQGGNEQFF.

The rearrangement joins TRBV19 to TRBJ1-2, with D perhaps TRBD1 (6 bases). Trimming pared 2 bases from V and 8 bases from J, leaving 24 bases between. From germline, CDR1 is LNHDA and CDR2 SQIVND (reference sequence). There are 17 residues in the CDR3. The CDR3 reads CASSIRAGHKSLLGYTF. Written as DNA, the CDR3 is TGTGCCAGTAGTATAAGGGCGGGACATAAATCTCTTTTGGGCTACACCTTC.

CDR3 in amino acids: CASSLSGVEQYF. CDR3 nucleotide sequence: TGTGCCAGCAGTCTTAGCGGGGTCGAGCAGTACTTC. V gene TRBV27 combines with J gene TRBJ2-7; 8 bases fit TRBD2. CDR1 and CDR2 (germline): MNHEY, SMNVEV (reference sequence). With V trimmed by 5 bases and J by 6 bases, 3 bases remained unmatched. The CDR3 consists of 12 residues.

The chain is built from TRBV27 and TRBJ1-4; D not certain. The CDR3 loop spans 13 amino acids. Germline assignment: CDR1 MNHEY and CDR2 SMNVEV (reference sequence). V was shortened by 2 bases and J by 7 bases, with 8 bases between the two germline ends. CDR3 amino acids: CASSLMGSEKLFF. The CDR3 DNA is TGTGCCAGCAGTTTAATGGGTAGTGAAAAACTGTTTTTT.

J is TRBJ2-2 and V is TRBV18, with D possibly TRBD2 on 6 matching bases. The V end was cut by 4 bases, the J end by 5 bases, with 14 bases between. The CDR3 spans 15 residues. In germline, CDR1 is KGHSH, CDR2 LQKENI. In nucleotides, the CDR3 is TGTGCCAGCTCACGGGACGCTGCGGGGACCGGGGAGCTGTTTTTT. This encodes CASSRDAAGTGELFF.

V usage is TRBV11-2 and J usage is TRBJ1-4; tentatively, D is TRBD1 (6 bases). V lost 1 base, J lost 10 bases, and 16 bases lay in between. The CDR3 is 15 amino acids. Germline V CDR1 and CDR2: SGHAT, FQNNGV. The CDR3 region is CASSLAGGGLGKLFF. The CDR3 nucleotides read TGTGCCAGCAGCTTAGCGGGAGGGGGGCTAGGAAAACTGTTTTTT.

This chain joins TRBV19 and TRBJ1-5; D unresolved. The CDR3 runs to 16 residues. Germline V CDR1 and CDR2: LNHDA, SQIVND (reference sequence). Trimming shortened V by 2 bases and J by 4 bases, and 15 bases separated the two germline ends. The CDR3 region has the DNA TGTGCCAGTAGTATACGTGCGGGCAAGCCGAATCAGCCCCAGCATTTT. It encodes CASSIRAGKPNQPQHF. Full variable domain (rest looked up from reference TRBV19 and TRBJ1-5): DGGITQSPKYLFRKEGQNVTLSCEQNLNHDAMYWYRQDPGQGLRLIYYSQIVNDFQKGDIAEGYSVSREKKESFPLTVTSAQKNPTAFYLCASSIRAGKPNQPQHFGDGTRLSIL.

The CDR3 DNA reads TGTGCCAGCAGTTTATCACTAGCGGGGAATAGGGTTGAGCAGTTCTTC. Translating it yields CASSLSLAGNRVEQFF. This chain links TRBV27 with TRBJ2-1; 10 bases agree with TRBD2. The CDR3 extends over 16 amino acids. Germline V gene sequence: CDR1 MNHEY, CDR2 SMNVEV (reference sequence). J lost 9 bases, V lost 0 bases, and 8 bases had no gene match.

The chain links TRBV10-3 to TRBJ2-5, with 8 nucleotides matching TRBD2. Germline-derived CDR1 and CDR2 are ENHRY and SYGVKD. The CDR3 has 16 residues. The J segment lost 1 base and the V segment lost 1 base, leaving 5 bases of the junction unmatched. The CDR3 region has the DNA TGTGCCATCAGTGAGTTCAGCGGGGGTGTCCAAGAGACCCAGTACTTC. Translated: CAISEFSGGVQETQYF.

Concerning this clone itself: An end of the junction differs from the germline gene, which may be a read error. The chain recombines TRBV7-7 with TRBJ2-5; no reliable D call. The CDR3 spans 15 residues. The germline CDR1 and CDR2 sequences are SSHAT and FNYEAQ (reference sequence). The CDR3 coding sequence is TGTGCTAGCAGCTTAGAAGGGTTTGTGGGGGAGACCCAGTACTTC. This encodes CASSLEGFVGETQYF.

V gene TRBV29-1 combines with J gene TRBJ1-2, with D unresolved. This CDR3 contains 12 residues. Trimming stripped 5 bases from V and 2 bases from J, with 9 bases between. Germline V gene lookup returns CDR1 SQVTM and CDR2 ANQGSEA. In nucleotides, the CDR3 is TGCAGCGTTTTAGAACAGAACTATGGCTACACCTTC. This codes for CSVLEQNYGYTF.

This chain uses TRBV11-2 with TRBJ1-3; the D gene is possibly TRBD1 (5 bases). Trimming removed 5 bases from V and 0 bases from J, with 11 bases in between. CDR1 SGHAT and CDR2 FQNNGV come from the germline V gene. The CDR3 covers 15 residues. The chain's CDR3 is CASSAEGFSGNTIYF. The CDR3 DNA follows: TGTGCCAGCAGCGCAGAGGGGTTCTCTGGAAACACCATATATTTT.

This clone showed up just once. The V gene is TRBV5-1, the J gene TRBJ2-3; TRBD1 might be the D (6 bases). This CDR3 has 15 amino acids. Germline lookup yields CDR1 SGHRS and CDR2 YFSETQ. The germline V and J ends were trimmed by 0 bases and 2 bases, with 10 bases remaining between them. The CDR3 DNA reads TGCGCCAGCAGCTTGGATGGGGGCCCCACAGATACGCAGTATTTT. Protein: CASSLDGGPTDTQYF.

V is TRBV15 and J is TRBJ2-5; TRBD2 is a possible D gene (6 bases). The V end lost 7 bases, the J end lost 5 bases, and 20 bases lay between the germline ends. Per germline, CDR1 LNHNV and CDR2 YYDKDF (reference sequence). CDR3 length equals 15 residues. CDR3 amino acids: CATTSGAAGRETQYF. DNA of the CDR3: TGTGCCACCACCTCGGGTGCCGCAGGGAGGGAGACCCAGTACTTC.

The V and J genes are TRBV5-4 and TRBJ2-7; D unclear. The CDR3 is 15 amino acids. Germline CDR1 reads SGHNT; CDR2 reads YYREEE (reference sequence). V lost 1 base and J lost 2, with 13 bases in between. Here the CDR3 DNA reads TGTGCCAGCAGCTTGTCGGTGGCGGAAGCCTACGAGCAGTACTTC. Its translation is CASSLSVAEAYEQYF.